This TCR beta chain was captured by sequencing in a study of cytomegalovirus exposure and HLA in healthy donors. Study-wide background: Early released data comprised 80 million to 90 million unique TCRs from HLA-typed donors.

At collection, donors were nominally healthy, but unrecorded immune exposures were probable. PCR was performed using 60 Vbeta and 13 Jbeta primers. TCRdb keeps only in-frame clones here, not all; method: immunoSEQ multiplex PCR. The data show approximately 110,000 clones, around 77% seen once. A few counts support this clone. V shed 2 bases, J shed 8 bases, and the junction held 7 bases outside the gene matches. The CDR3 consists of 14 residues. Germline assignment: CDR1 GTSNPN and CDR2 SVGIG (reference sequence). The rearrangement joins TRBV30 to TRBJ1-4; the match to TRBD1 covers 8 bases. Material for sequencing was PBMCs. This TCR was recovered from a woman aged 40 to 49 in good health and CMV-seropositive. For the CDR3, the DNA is TGTGCCTGGAGTCCACGGACAGGGAGGGAAAAACTGTTTTTT. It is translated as CAWSPRTGREKLFF.